A selection of T cell receptor beta chains follows, all from one sample in a study of T-cell memory formation after mild COVID-19. TCRdb re-called the 5' RACE reads through MiXCR, storing one row per CDR3 protein. Found here are under 350,000 distinct CDR3 sequences, roughly 15% of them singletons; the top ten hold less than 30%. Sequencing input: PBMCs or a T cell subset sorted from them (not recorded which). The source is a young man who had mild COVID-19 (a few samples of this study predate the infection). Cell type and time point are not known. Each CDR3 is given with its conserved first and last residue. Fields, in order: D gene, J gene, V gene, clone size, CDR3 protein, CDR3 DNA. The D gene is left open where the match is weak. The size field is filled for only some rows; it gives once, few, many or a size class.

TRBD2 TRBJ2-5 TRBV4-2 . CASSQDLAGVFQETQYF TGTGCCAGCAGCCAAGATCTAGCGGGGGTATTTCAAGAGACCCAGTACTTC
TRBD1 TRBJ2-3 TRBV29-1 . CSVIKSGTGGVDTQYF TGCAGCGTTATAAAGTCCGGGACAGGGGGCGTAGATACGCAGTATTTT
TRBD2 TRBJ2-5 TRBV6-6 few CASTRPSGGGETQYF TGTGCCAGCACCAGACCCTCGGGAGGTGGGGAGACCCAGTACTTC
. TRBJ2-1 TRBV7-7 . CASSPVTPDNEQFF TGTGCCAGCAGCCCGGTGACACCGGACAATGAGCAGTTCTTC
. TRBJ1-1 TRBV21-1 . CASSKDGRLNTEAFF TGTGCCAGCAGCAAAGATGGCAGACTGAACACTGAAGCTTTCTTT
TRBD1 TRBJ2-4 TRBV10-3 few CAISESLTTGGSKNIQYF TGTGCCATCAGTGAGTCGCTTACGACAGGGGGCTCAAAAAACATTCAGTACTTC
. TRBJ2-3 TRBV20-1 . CSAGSLKGGPLDTQYF TGCAGTGCCGGATCCCTGAAGGGGGGCCCTCTGGATACGCAGTATTTT
. TRBJ1-1 TRBV18 . CASSGRSEAFF TGTGCCAGCTCCGGACGGTCTGAAGCTTTCTTT
. TRBJ2-3 TRBV7-9 few CASSSRDWSTDTQYF TGTGCCAGCAGCTCCAGGGACTGGAGCACAGATACGCAGTATTTT
TRBD1 TRBJ2-7 TRBV7-6 . CASSSRDRGFEQYF TGTGCCAGCAGCTCCCGGGACAGGGGATTCGAGCAGTACTTC
. TRBJ1-5 TRBV12-3/TRBV12-4 . CASRGGGNNQPQHF TGTGCCAGCAGGGGCGGGGGGAACAATCAGCCCCAGCATTTT
. TRBJ1-1 TRBV11-1 few CASSLGGAAEAFF TGTGCCAGCAGCTTAGGGGGGGCAGCTGAAGCTTTCTTT
. TRBJ2-3 TRBV20-1 many CSARGRRTTRGTTDTQYF TGCAGTGCTAGAGGCAGGCGAACGACTAGGGGGACCACAGATACGCAGTATTTT
. TRBJ2-3 TRBV6-2/TRBV6-3 few CASSYLLRVSQYF TGTGCCAGCAGTTACCTACTCAGGGTGTCACAGTATTTT
. TRBJ1-1 TRBV20-1 . CSAGGDTNTEAFF TGCAGTGCCGGTGGGGACACCAACACTGAAGCTTTCTTT
TRBD1 TRBJ1-2 TRBV5-1 . CASSFEEGQGRYGYTF TGCGCCAGCAGCTTCGAAGAGGGACAGGGCAGATATGGCTACACCTTC
TRBD2 TRBJ2-3 TRBV20-1 few CSASGTSGGTDTQYF TGCAGTGCTTCCGGGACTAGCGGGGGCACAGATACGCAGTATTTT
TRBD1 TRBJ2-5 TRBV20-1 . CSANRQGASQTQYF TGCAGTGCTAACCGACAGGGGGCCTCCCAGACCCAGTACTTC
. TRBJ2-1 TRBV5-6 . CASSLGQPNNEQFF TGTGCCAGCAGCTTGGGGCAGCCTAACAATGAGCAGTTCTTC
. TRBJ1-1 TRBV21-1 . CASSKEEELYGTEAFF TGTGCCAGCAGCAAAGAAGAGGAGCTCTACGGCACTGAAGCTTTCTTT
. TRBJ2-3 TRBV5-6 many CASSSSDTQYF TGTGCCAGCAGCTCGTCCGATACGCAGTATTTT
TRBD2 TRBJ2-5 TRBV11-2 many CASSFIRLADQETQYF TGTGCCAGCAGCTTTATCAGGCTAGCGGACCAAGAGACCCAGTACTTC
. TRBJ2-7 TRBV19 few CASRSGLSYEQYF TGTGCCAGTAGGTCTGGACTAAGCTACGAGCAGTACTTC
. TRBJ2-5 TRBV11-1 . CASSLGGTPKETQYF TGTGCCAGCAGCTTAGGAGGGACACCCAAGGAGACCCAGTACTTC
TRBD1 TRBJ2-1 TRBV27 . CASSPGNVGTGEYNEQFF TGTGCCAGCAGCCCAGGGAATGTTGGGACAGGGGAGTACAATGAGCAGTTCTTC
TRBD1 TRBJ1-5 TRBV6-2/TRBV6-3 . CASSWTGTGTTQPQHF TGTGCCAGCAGTTGGACAGGGACCGGAACGACACAGCCCCAGCATTTT
TRBD1 TRBJ2-2 TRBV6-2/TRBV6-3 few CASSSLPGQGHTGELFF TGTGCCAGCAGTTCTCTACCGGGACAGGGACACACCGGGGAGCTGTTTTTT
. TRBJ2-1 TRBV12-3/TRBV12-4 many CASSFPNREQFF TGTGCCAGCAGTTTTCCCAATCGTGAGCAGTTCTTC
. TRBJ2-3 TRBV7-9 many CASIQGGRMDTQYF TGTGCCAGCATCCAGGGGGGTAGGATGGATACGCAGTATTTT
TRBD2 TRBJ2-1 TRBV28 . CASSSYERGGIYNEQFF TGTGCCAGCAGTTCCTATGAGCGGGGGGGCATATACAATGAGCAGTTCTTC
. TRBJ2-3 TRBV20-1 few CSARALDILNTDTQYF TGCAGTGCTAGAGCATTGGACATCCTAAACACAGATACGCAGTATTTT
TRBD1 TRBJ1-5 TRBV3-1 many CASSQGTGDQPQHF TGTGCCAGCAGCCAAGGGACAGGGGATCAGCCCCAGCATTTT
TRBD2 TRBJ2-1 TRBV20-1 few CSAPPRRGTYSEQFF TGCAGTGCTCCGCCGCGGCGGGGGACGTACAGTGAGCAGTTCTTC
. TRBJ2-3 TRBV6-4 . CASSVGLITDTQYF TGTGCCAGCAGTGTCGGGCTCATCACAGATACGCAGTATTTT
. TRBJ2-1 TRBV10-3 medium-sized CAIRRLGSYNEQFF TGTGCCATCCGACGGTTAGGGTCCTACAATGAGCAGTTCTTC
. TRBJ1-3 TRBV4-3 . CASSQDDFSGNTIYF TGCGCCAGCAGCCAAGATGACTTCTCTGGAAACACCATATATTTT
TRBD1 TRBJ2-6 TRBV6-4 . CASSDSIGGEGANVLTF TGTGCCAGCAGTGACTCGATAGGGGGCGAGGGGGCCAACGTCCTGACTTTC
TRBD2 TRBJ2-3 TRBV5-1 many CASSFYGGADTQYF TGCGCCAGCAGCTTTTACGGGGGGGCAGATACGCAGTATTTT
TRBD2 TRBJ2-3 TRBV6-5 few CASRTRTSGDTQYF TGTGCCAGCAGAACTAGGACTAGCGGGGATACGCAGTATTTT
. TRBJ2-7 TRBV7-2 . CASGLSSSYEQYF TGTGCCAGCGGGCTGAGCAGCTCCTACGAGCAGTACTTC
. TRBJ2-2 TRBV7-2 few CASNVRWGGELFF TGTGCCAGCAACGTCCGATGGGGCGGGGAGCTGTTTTTT
. TRBJ2-5 TRBV10-3 few CAISPDRQETQYF TGTGCCATCAGCCCCGACAGACAAGAGACCCAGTACTTC
. TRBJ1-2 TRBV7-8 many CASSLATANYGYTF TGTGCCAGCAGCTTAGCAACGGCTAACTATGGCTACACCTTC
. TRBJ1-1 TRBV7-2 few CASSLMSSITEAFF TGTGCCAGCAGCTTAATGTCATCGATCACTGAAGCTTTCTTT
TRBD1 TRBJ2-3 TRBV6-6 few CASRPGQGHTDTQYF TGTGCCAGCAGGCCGGGACAGGGCCACACAGATACGCAGTATTTT
. TRBJ2-7 TRBV20-1 many CSARDVQGSYEQYF TGCAGTGCTAGAGATGTGCAGGGCTCCTACGAGCAGTACTTC
. TRBJ1-1 TRBV20-1 few CSARDARANTEAFF TGCAGTGCTAGAGACGCCAGAGCGAACACTGAAGCTTTCTTT
TRBD2 TRBJ2-1 TRBV20-1 . CSASRGLAGGYNEQFF TGCAGTGCTAGTCGGGGACTAGCGGGGGGATACAATGAGCAGTTCTTC
. TRBJ1-2 TRBV9 many CASSGGQGKNGYTF TGTGCCAGCAGCGGGGGCCAGGGTAAAAATGGCTACACCTTC
TRBD1 TRBJ2-3 TRBV5-1 few CASSRDRGMTDTQYF TGCGCCAGCAGCCGGGACAGGGGAATGACAGATACGCAGTATTTT
TRBD2 TRBJ2-1 TRBV4-2 . CASSRGGGGRSYNEQFF TGTGCCAGCAGCCGCGGCGGCGGGGGGCGCTCCTACAATGAGCAGTTCTTC
TRBD1 TRBJ2-6 TRBV7-9 many CASSQTGTGANVLTF TGTGCCAGCAGCCAGACAGGGACTGGGGCCAACGTCCTGACTTTC
. TRBJ2-3 TRBV7-8 . CASSLQQGTDTQYF TGTGCCAGCAGCTTACAGCAGGGCACAGATACGCAGTATTTT
. TRBJ2-4 TRBV4-3 . CASSQDGRGKNIQYF TGCGCCAGCAGCCAAGATGGCAGGGGTAAAAACATTCAGTACTTC
. TRBJ2-5 TRBV5-1 . CASTLERRETQYF TGCGCCAGCACCCTAGAAAGGCGAGAGACCCAGTACTTC